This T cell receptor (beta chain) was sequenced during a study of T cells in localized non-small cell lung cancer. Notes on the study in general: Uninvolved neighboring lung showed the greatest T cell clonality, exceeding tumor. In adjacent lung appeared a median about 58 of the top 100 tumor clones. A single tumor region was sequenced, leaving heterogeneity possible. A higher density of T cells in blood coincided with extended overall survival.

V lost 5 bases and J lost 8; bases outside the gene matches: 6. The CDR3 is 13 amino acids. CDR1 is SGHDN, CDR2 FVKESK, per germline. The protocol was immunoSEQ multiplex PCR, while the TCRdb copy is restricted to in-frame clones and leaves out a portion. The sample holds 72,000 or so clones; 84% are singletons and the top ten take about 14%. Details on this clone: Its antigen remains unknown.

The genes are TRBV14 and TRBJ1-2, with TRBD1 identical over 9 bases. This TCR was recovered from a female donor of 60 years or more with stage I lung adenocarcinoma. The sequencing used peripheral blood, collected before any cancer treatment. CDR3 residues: CASSDGTGKGYTF. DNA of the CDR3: TGTGCCAGCAGCGACGGGACAGGGAAAGGCTACACCTTC.